This TCR beta chain was sequenced for a study of shared clonotypes between healthy human individuals. Study as a whole: Three plates were used per donor for CD4 naive, three for CD4 memory, two for CD8 naive and one for CD8 memory.

The count of this clone is one. Its antigen is not identified. One end of the junction fails to match germline, which may point to a read error. Study results and caveats: Among donors, clonotype sharing was expected to be affected by sequencing depth.

Samples underwent the assay at deep level. The repertoire was sequenced with immunoSEQ multiplex PCR; TCRdb's copy has only in-frame clones and lacks some. Altogether around 1.4 million clones are present, around 98.5% being singletons, with the ten largest covering about 0.4%. This clonotype originated in a man aged 30-40 years in good health. Sequences were obtained from naive CD4+ T cells sorted from blood. Subset noted: CD45RA+ positively selected.

CDR3 DNA sequence: TGTGCCAGCACCCCTAGGGGAATCTTGAGACAGGAACATTTC. Amino acid sequence: CASTPRGILRQEHF. The chain is built from TRBV6-5 and TRBJ2-7; a possible D gene is TRBD1 (6 bases). The CDR3 has 14 amino acids. In germline, CDR1 is MNHEY, CDR2 SVGAGI.